This is a list of T cell receptor beta chains from one sample in a study of T cells in localized non-small cell lung cancer. Repertoires were generated with immunoSEQ multiplex PCR, while TCRdb's copy carries only in-frame clones and drops some. The table records approximately 88,000 clones, roughly 88% of them present only once. Sequenced here: PBMCs, sampled before any cancer treatment. All receptors derive from a woman aged 35 to 75 with stage II squamous cell lung carcinoma. Each CDR3 is given with its conserved first and last residue. The order of the fields is D gene, V gene, clone size, J gene, CDR3 DNA, CDR3 protein. The D gene is left open where the match is weak. Expanded clones are given a class, and other clones once, few, many or no size at all.

-,TRBV19,-,TRBJ2-1,TGTGCCAGTAGTATTCCAACAGGGACCTACAATGAGCAGTTCTTC,CASSIPTGTYNEQFF
-,TRBV6-1,-,TRBJ1-3,TGTGCCAGCACAACACAGCTAACCTCTGGAAACACCATATATTTT,CASTTQLTSGNTIYF
-,TRBV19,-,TRBJ1-1,TGTGCCAGTAGTATAAGGGCAGGAACAACTGAAGCTTTCTTT,CASSIRAGTTEAFF
-,TRBV5-4,-,TRBJ2-3,TGTGCCAGCAGCAAGGGACTTCCACTTGAGGGAGATACGCAGTATTTT,CASSKGLPLEGDTQYF
-,TRBV15,-,TRBJ1-3,TGTGCCACCAGCAGCCTCCGAGGAAACACCATATATTTT,CATSSLRGNTIYF
-,TRBV6-1,few,TRBJ2-6,TGTGCCAGCAGTGGGGAGGTCTCTGGGGCCAACGTCCTGACTTTC,CASSGEVSGANVLTF
TRBD2,TRBV7-2,-,TRBJ2-3,TGTGCCAGCAGCTTCGGGGGACTAGCGGGAGGAACGGATACGCAGTATTTT,CASSFGGLAGGTDTQYF
-,TRBV11-2,-,TRBJ2-2,TGTGCCAGCAGCTTAACCAGGGCTTTCACCGGGGAGCTGTTTTTT,CASSLTRAFTGELFF
-,TRBV27,-,TRBJ1-6,TGTGCCAGCAGTTTCAATTGGGACACTAATTCACCCCTCCACTTT,CASSFNWDTNSPLHF
TRBD1,TRBV5-5,-,TRBJ1-4,TGTGCCAGCAGCCCCACAGGGGGCAGTGAAAAACTGTTTTTT,CASSPTGGSEKLFF
-,TRBV2,once,TRBJ1-4,TGTGCCAGCAGCAATGGGGCCCGGAGGGAAAAACTGTTTTTT,CASSNGARREKLFF
-,TRBV7-9,-,TRBJ1-4,TGTGCCAGCAGCCGGGGTATGAGTAAACTGTTTTTT,CASSRGMSKLFF
-,TRBV6-1,-,TRBJ1-1,TGTGCCAGCAGTGATTGGAGGGTAAGGAACACTGAAGCTTTCTTT,CASSDWRVRNTEAFF
-,TRBV5-6,-,TRBJ2-7,TGTGCCAGCAGCTTAGGGACAACCGCCTACGAGCAGTACTTC,CASSLGTTAYEQYF
-,TRBV7-7,-,TRBJ2-1,TGTGCCAGCAGCTCCGGCCGGGTCAATGAGCAGTTCTTC,CASSSGRVNEQFF
TRBD1,TRBV5-4,-,TRBJ2-5,TGTGCCAGCAGCGGCCCGGGACAGGGGGCGAAGACCCAGTACTTC,CASSGPGQGAKTQYF
-,TRBV19,few,TRBJ2-5,TGTGCCAGTAGTATAGTTGGGACCTTAGTCCGACCAGAGACCCAGTACTTC,CASSIVGTLVRPETQYF
-,TRBV28,-,TRBJ1-5,TGTGCCACCTCAGCAGGGGTCCATAGCAATCAGCCCCAGCATTTT,CATSAGVHSNQPQHF
-,TRBV5-1,-,TRBJ2-1,TGCGCCAGCAGCCTCGGGACTTCCAATGAGCAGTTCTTC,CASSLGTSNEQFF
-,TRBV27,-,TRBJ1-5,TGTGCCAGCGCCGCAGAAGGGGTATATAGCAATCAGCCCCAGCATTTT,CASAAEGVYSNQPQHF
-,TRBV28,-,TRBJ1-6,TGTGCCAGCACCCCACAGGCGTGGAGGGATTCACCCCTCCACTTT,CASTPQAWRDSPLHF
TRBD2,TRBV27,-,TRBJ2-5,TGTGCCAGCAGTTCCAAGACTAGCTTCGAGACCCAGTACTTC,CASSSKTSFETQYF
-,TRBV2,-,TRBJ1-2,TGTGCCAGCAGTGATTCCAGGCCCTCCTATGGCTACACCTTC,CASSDSRPSYGYTF
TRBD1,TRBV29-1,-,TRBJ1-2,TGCAGCGTCTCCACTGACAGGGTTGGTGGCTACACCTTC,CSVSTDRVGGYTF
-,TRBV14,once,TRBJ1-2,TGTGCCAGCAGCCAAGAGGGGGCAGGGCGCTATGGCTACACCTTC,CASSQEGAGRYGYTF
TRBD1,TRBV25-1,-,TRBJ1-4,TGTGCCAGCGGCGGACAGGGAAGTGAAAAACTGTTTTTT,CASGGQGSEKLFF
-,TRBV28,-,TRBJ1-4,TGTGCCAGCAGTTACATACGAGGGGGGTCAACTAATGAAAAACTGTTTTTT,CASSYIRGGSTNEKLFF
-,TRBV19,-,TRBJ2-1,TGTGCCAGTAGTATAGATCTCGGGGCGGTGTTCTTC,CASSIDLGAVFF
-,TRBV7-6,-,TRBJ1-1,TGTGCCAGCACCGACGGGGCGACTGAAGCTTTCTTT,CASTDGATEAFF
-,TRBV7-9,-,TRBJ1-4,TGTGCCAGCAGCTCCAAGGGGGGCGGGTTTGAAAAACTGTTTTTT,CASSSKGGGFEKLFF
TRBD2,TRBV2,-,TRBJ2-3,TGTGCCAGCAGTGAATCGACTAGCGGGGTCACAGATACGCAGTATTTT,CASSESTSGVTDTQYF
-,TRBV19,once,TRBJ1-5,TGTGCCAGTAGAAATGGGCGGCAGCCCCAGCATTTT,CASRNGRQPQHF
TRBD1,TRBV29-1,-,TRBJ1-4,TGCAGCGTCCCAAGCTCACAGGGGGGGCGTGAAAAACTGTTTTTT,CSVPSSQGGREKLFF
TRBD1,TRBV29-1,-,TRBJ2-7,TGCAGCGTTGACAGGACAGGGAAAGGCGAGCAGTACTTC,CSVDRTGKGEQYF
TRBD1,TRBV7-6,once,TRBJ1-1,TGTGCCAGCAGCTTAGGGGGTGGGGGACAGAGGAAAAGGAACACTGAAGCTTTCTTT,CASSLGGGGQRKRNTEAFF
-,TRBV28,-,TRBJ1-5,TGTGCCAGCAGATTGGCAGGGCAGGCTAGCAATCAGCCCCAGCATTTT,CASRLAGQASNQPQHF
-,TRBV27,-,TRBJ2-3,TGTGCCAGCAGTCCGTCACCCCCGAGGGTGGGGGGGGCTAGCACAGATACGCAGTATTTT,CASSPSPPRVGGASTDTQYF